The source of this T cell receptor beta chain is a study of T-cell reconstitution after alpha-beta-depleted transplantation in children. Study-wide findings and caveats: After transplant, high TCRbeta diversity at day 60 in some patients arose from surviving recipient T cells and thymic progenitors. At one year after transplant, newly produced T cells mostly accounted for T-cell counts and diversity. There were reportedly several hundred expanded graft clones from which alpha-beta T cells came about two months after transplant.

Comment on this clonotype: Its matching antigen is unknown.

Unique molecular identifiers were incorporated into the prepared TCRbeta library. MiXCR, run by TCRdb on the PCR reads, gives a single entry per CDR3 protein. The sample gives 100,000 or so distinct CDR3 sequences, around 6.1% of which show up once; 5.5% to 7% is in the top ten. Losses at the gene ends were 5 bases for V and 3 bases for J; bases not matched to a gene: 4. This CDR3 region has 15 residues. Germline CDR1 and CDR2: SGHTA and FQGTGA. This chain links TRBV7-3 with TRBJ1-1, with 12 bases identical to TRBD1. The sequenced sample was PBMCs, mostly from graft donor cells, obtained 60 days after TCRalphabeta/CD19-depleted stem cell transplant. The source of this sequence is a female patient between 2 and 10 years old who had a stem cell transplant for Fanconi anemia, so the T cells may come from the graft donor. In DNA form, the CDR3 reads TGTGCCAGCAGCCTAGGGACAGGGGGCCACACTGAAGCTTTCTTT. Translated, it gives CASSLGTGGHTEAFF.